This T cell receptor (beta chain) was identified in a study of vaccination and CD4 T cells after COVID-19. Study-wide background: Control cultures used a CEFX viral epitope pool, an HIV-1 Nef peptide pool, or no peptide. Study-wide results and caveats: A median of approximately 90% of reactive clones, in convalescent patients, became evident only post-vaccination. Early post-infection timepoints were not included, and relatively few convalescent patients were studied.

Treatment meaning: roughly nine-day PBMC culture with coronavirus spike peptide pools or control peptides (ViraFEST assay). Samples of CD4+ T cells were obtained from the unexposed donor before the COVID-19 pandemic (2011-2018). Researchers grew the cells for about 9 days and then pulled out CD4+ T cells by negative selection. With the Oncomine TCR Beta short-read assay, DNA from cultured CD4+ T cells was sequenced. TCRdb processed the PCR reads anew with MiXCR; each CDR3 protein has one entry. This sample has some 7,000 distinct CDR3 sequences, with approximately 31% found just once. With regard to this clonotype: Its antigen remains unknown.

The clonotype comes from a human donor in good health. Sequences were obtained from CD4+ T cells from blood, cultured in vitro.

The CDR3 protein is CAWKSFWGEMRTEAFF. CDR3 sequence (DNA): TGTGCCTGGAAAAGCTTCTGGGGTGAAATGCGCACTGAAGCTTTCTTT. J is TRBJ1-1 and V is TRBV30; D not certain. V was cut by 4 bases and J by 4 bases, with 22 bases left in between. This CDR3 is 16 amino acids long. The V gene's germline CDR1 is GTSNPN and CDR2 SVGIG (reference sequence).